This passage covers 6 T cell receptor beta chains from one sample sequenced in a study of blood T cells in healthy people across ages (dated by TCRdb to the mid-2010s). The library was prepared using 5' RACE. The data were produced on an Illumina HiSeq 2500. A second PCR of about 6 to 12 cycles was run with a J-beta primer mix and a sample-barcoded 5' primer. The public reads were quality trimmed at Q25 with fastp and then assembled into clones with MiXCR by TCRdb, keeping productive beta chains. Rows with one shared CDR3 protein collapse into an entry with the most common genes and DNA. This sample has more than 800,000 distinct CDR3 sequences in its table, and under 30% of those were observed once. The top ten constitute around 15% of the sample. The sequencing input was blood. Receptors originate from an elderly woman in good health.

There are many counts of this clonotype. This rearrangement joins TRBV20-1 to TRBJ2-1, with TRBD2 identical over 7 bases. V lost 0 bases and J lost 0; bases outside the gene matches: 2. This CDR3 has 15 residues. Germline lookup yields CDR1 DFQATT and CDR2 SNEGSKA (reference sequence). The CDR3 protein is CSARDWGGSYNEQFF. As DNA, the CDR3 is TGCAGTGCTAGAGATTGGGGGGGCTCCTACAATGAGCAGTTCTTC.

V is TRBV28 and J is TRBJ2-7; D gene unclear. Trimming pared 3 bases from V and 6 bases from J, leaving 9 bases between. Germline CDR1 is MDHEN and CDR2 is SYDVKM. There are 12 residues in the CDR3. The DNA for the CDR3 is TGTGCCAGCAGTTTCAGAGGAGTCGAGCAGTACTTC. The encoded protein is CASSFRGVEQYF.

At least ten counts were recorded for this clonotype. The CDR3 coding sequence is TGTGCCAGCGGGATAGCGGTGAATGAGCAGTTCTTC. This codes for CASGIAVNEQFF. J is TRBJ2-1 and V is TRBV12-3 or TRBV12-4; perhaps TRBD2 as D (6 bases). This CDR3 has 12 residues. V lost 8 bases and J 7 bases, leaving 12 bases between the germline ends.

The CDR3 coding sequence is TGTGCCAGCTCACCACCGGGACAGGGATCCTATGGCTACACCTTC. This sequence encodes CASSPPGQGSYGYTF. V and J are TRBV18 and TRBJ1-2; 9 bases are shared with TRBD1. Trimming cost V 0 bases and J 4 bases; bases outside gene matches: 3. Per the germline V gene, CDR1 is KGHSH and CDR2 is LQKENI. This CDR3 has 15 residues.

This clonotype was seen many times. The V gene is TRBV6-2 or TRBV6-3, the J gene TRBJ1-2, with D possibly being TRBD1 (5 bases). The CDR3 totals 14 residues. The germline CDR1 and CDR2 sequences are MNHEY and SVGEGT. V lost 0 bases to trimming and J lost 5 bases, with 10 bases between them. This CDR3 is CASSYSTQAYGYTF. DNA for the CDR3: TGTGCCAGCAGTTACTCGACACAGGCTTATGGCTACACCTTC.

This rearrangement joins TRBV3-1 to TRBJ1-2, with unresolved D. This CDR3 region has 15 residues. V was cut by 3 bases and J by 2 bases, with 13 bases left in between. CDR1 LGHDT and CDR2 YNNKEL come from the germline V gene (reference sequence). The CDR3 nucleotides are TGTGCCAGCAGCCATCGACTGGCAGGCAACTATGGCTACACCTTC. Its translation is CASSHRLAGNYGYTF. Together with reference TRBV3-1 and TRBJ1-2, the CDR3 gives the full variable domain: DTAVSQTPKYLVTQMGNDKSIKCEQNLGHDTMYWYKQDSKKFLKIMFSYNNKELIINETVPNRFSPKSPDKAHLNLHINSLELGDSAVYFCASSHRLAGNYGYTFGSGTRLTVV.